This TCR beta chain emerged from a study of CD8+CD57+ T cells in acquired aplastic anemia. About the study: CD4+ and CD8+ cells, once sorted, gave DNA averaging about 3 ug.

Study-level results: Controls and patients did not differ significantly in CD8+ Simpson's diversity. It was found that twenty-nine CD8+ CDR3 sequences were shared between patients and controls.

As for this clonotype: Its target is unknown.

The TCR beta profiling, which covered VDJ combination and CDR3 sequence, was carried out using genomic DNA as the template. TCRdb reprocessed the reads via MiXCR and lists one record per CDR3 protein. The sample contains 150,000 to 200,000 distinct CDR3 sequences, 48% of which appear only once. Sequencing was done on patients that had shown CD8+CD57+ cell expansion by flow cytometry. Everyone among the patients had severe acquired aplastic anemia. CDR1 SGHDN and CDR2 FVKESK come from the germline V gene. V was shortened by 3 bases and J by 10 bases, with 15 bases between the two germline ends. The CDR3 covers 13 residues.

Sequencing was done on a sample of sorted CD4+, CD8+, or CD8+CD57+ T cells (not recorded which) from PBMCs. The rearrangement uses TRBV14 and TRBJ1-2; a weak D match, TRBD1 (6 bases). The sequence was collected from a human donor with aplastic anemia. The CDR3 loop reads CASSQESNRAYTF. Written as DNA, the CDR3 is TGTGCCAGCAGCCAGGAGAGTAACAGGGCCTACACCTTC.